Listed here are 12 T cell receptor beta chains from one sample, sequenced in a study of T-cell reconstitution after alpha-beta-depleted transplantation in children. Unique molecular identifiers were incorporated into the prepared TCRbeta library. TCRdb redid the calling of the PCR reads with MiXCR, one entry per CDR3 protein. The data contain about 300,000 distinct CDR3 sequences, over 9.5% of them seen just once; the ten biggest clones take up less than 9%. The sample consisted of PBMCs, taken before TCRalphabeta/CD19-depleted stem cell transplant. These receptors originate from a boy younger than two with acute myeloid leukemia, due to receive a stem cell transplant.

The sample holds many counts of this clonotype. V usage is TRBV7-2 and J usage is TRBJ1-2, with no clear D. Germline lookup yields CDR1 SGHTA and CDR2 FQGNSA. The V end was cut by 1 base, the J end by 8 bases, with 8 bases between. The CDR3 sequence is 12 residues long. In DNA form, the CDR3 reads TGTGCCAGCAGCTTAGGAGTGGTAGGCTACACCTTC. It encodes CASSLGVVGYTF. Full variable domain (rest looked up from reference TRBV7-2 and TRBJ1-2): GAGVSQSPSNKVTEKGKDVELRCDPISGHTALYWYRQSLGQGLEFLIYFQGNSAPDKSGLPSDRFSAERTGGSVSTLTIQRTQQEDSAVYLCASSLGVVGYTFGSGTRLTVV.

This clonotype was recorded many times. CDR3 loop: CASSQGLANTGELFF. CDR3 coding DNA: TGCGCCAGCAGCCAAGGACTAGCGAACACCGGGGAGCTGTTTTTT. This sequence joins TRBV4-3 and TRBJ2-2, with TRBD2 as a possible D gene (6 bases). The CDR3 length is 15 residues. CDR1 LGHNA and CDR2 YSLEER come from the germline V gene. Between the trimmed V and J ends, which lost 1 base and 0 bases, there was a span of 6 bases.

This clonotype showed up many times. The rearrangement links TRBV3-1 to TRBJ2-7, with 7 bases fitting TRBD1. The CDR3 has 15 amino acids. Losses at the gene ends were 1 base for V and 4 bases for J; bases not matched to a gene: 7. Germline CDR1 reads LGHDT; CDR2 reads YNNKEL (reference sequence). The CDR3 coding sequence is TGTGCCAGCAGCCAAGCTCGGGACAGAATTTACGAGCAGTACTTC. Its protein product is CASSQARDRIYEQYF.

This clonotype was detected many times. The V call is TRBV28, the J call TRBJ2-7, with 9 bases matching TRBD1. V trimming: 6 bases; J trimming: 3 bases; junction bases outside the gene matches: 0. This CDR3 comprises 12 residues. Germline values: CDR1 MDHEN, CDR2 SYDVKM. The CDR3 spells CASRTGGYEQYF. Written as DNA, the CDR3 is TGTGCCAGCAGGACAGGGGGCTACGAGCAGTACTTC.

This clonotype was seen at least ten times. J is TRBJ2-1 and V is TRBV7-9; D is possibly TRBD1 (6 bases). The germline V and J ends were trimmed by 5 bases and 4 bases, with 15 bases remaining between them. The CDR3 extends over 15 amino acids. Germline CDR1 reads SEHNR; CDR2 reads FQNEAQ (reference sequence). The chain's CDR3 is CASSPGHGNYNEQFF. In nucleotides, the CDR3 is TGTGCCAGCAGCCCGGGACATGGGAATTACAATGAGCAGTTCTTC.

Ten or more counts support this clonotype. This chain connects TRBV4-2 to TRBJ2-5, with D perhaps TRBD2 (5 bases). The CDR3 consists of 15 residues. Germline V gene data show CDR1 as LGHNA and CDR2 as YNFKEQ. V was trimmed by 1 base and J by 7 bases, leaving 16 bases between them. CDR3 nucleotides: TGTGCCAGCAGCCAAGTACTAGAGCGAGTAGGGACCCAGTACTTC. Translated, it gives CASSQVLERVGTQYF.

Ten or more counts support this clonotype. J is TRBJ2-2 and V is TRBV5-5; no clear D gene. Germline values: CDR1 SGHKS, CDR2 YYEKEE (reference sequence). The CDR3 length is 14 residues. Trimming took 0 bases from V and 7 from J, leaving 10 bases between them. The CDR3 spells CASSLAQDYGELFF. For the CDR3, the DNA is TGTGCCAGCAGCTTGGCTCAGGATTACGGGGAGCTGTTTTTT. The full variable domain, in which reference TRBV5-5 and TRBJ2-2 provide the parts outside the CDR3, is DAGVTQSPTHLIKTRGQQVTLRCSPISGHKSVSWYQQVLGQGPQFIFQYYEKEERGRGNFPDRFSARQFPNYSSELNVNALLLGDSALYLCASSLAQDYGELFFGEGSRLTVL.

This clonotype showed up many times. The V gene is TRBV24-1, the J gene TRBJ1-5, with TRBD1 as a possible D gene (6 bases). The CDR3 runs 16 residues. Looked up from germline, CDR1 is KGHDR and CDR2 is SFDVKD. The V end was cut by 5 bases, the J end by 2 bases, with 15 bases between. CDR3 nucleotides: TGTGCCACCAGTGCCGGTCCAGGGGTGGGCAATCAGCCCCAGCATTTT. This encodes CATSAGPGVGNQPQHF.

This clonotype occurred many times. V and J are TRBV5-1 and TRBJ1-5; 7 bases are shared with TRBD1. This CDR3 has 14 residues. J gave up 2 bases and V 4 bases, and 3 bases lay outside the gene matches. Germline V gives CDR1 SGHRS, CDR2 YFSETQ. The CDR3 DNA sequence: TGCGCCAGCAGCCCCGGACAGGGCAATCAGCCCCAGCATTTT. Translation: CASSPGQGNQPQHF.

The rearrangement links TRBV2 to TRBJ2-4; tentative D call: TRBD1 (5 bases). Trimming removed 5 bases from V and 0 bases from J, with 14 bases in between. The CDR3 length is 16 residues. Germline V gene data show CDR1 as SNHLY and CDR2 as FYNNEI. Written as DNA, the CDR3 is TGTGCCAGCAGTCGCTTAGACAGCTTAGCCAAAAACATTCAGTACTTC. The encoded protein is CASSRLDSLAKNIQYF.

The chain is built from TRBV20-1 and TRBJ1-2, with a weak D call TRBD1 (5 bases). This CDR3 has 13 amino acids. Germline V lookup: CDR1 DFQATT, CDR2 SNEGSKA (reference sequence). V was cut by 0 bases and J by 8 bases, with 13 bases left in between. CDR3 residues: CSARDWGVGGYTF. CDR3 in DNA: TGCAGTGCTAGAGATTGGGGGGTAGGGGGCTACACCTTC.

This clonotype has a count of ten or more. The chain couples TRBV7-9 to TRBJ1-3; a weak D match, TRBD1 (5 bases). Germline V gene lookup returns CDR1 SEHNR and CDR2 FQNEAQ (reference sequence). V shed 1 base and J shed 0 bases, with 13 bases lying between them. The CDR3 is made up of 17 amino acids. The CDR3 reads CASSLGLRAYSGNTIYF. CDR3 coding DNA: TGTGCCAGCAGCTTAGGCCTCAGGGCATACTCTGGAAACACCATATATTTT.